One and the same sample provided the 30 T cell receptor beta chains below, sequenced in a study of cytomegalovirus exposure and HLA in healthy donors. Use of 60 Vbeta and 13 Jbeta primers characterized the PCR. Libraries were prepared by immunoSEQ multiplex PCR; TCRdb keeps only in-frame clonotypes and omits some of them. The sample contains around 200,000 clones, roughly 80% of which appear only once. Sequencing was performed on PBMCs. The source of these receptors is a man aged 50 to 59 in good health and CMV-seronegative.

This rearrangement joins TRBV7-2 to TRBJ1-5, with unresolved D. Germline V gene sequence: CDR1 SGHTA, CDR2 FQGNSA. The V end was cut by 1 base, the J end by 6 bases, with 13 bases between. The CDR3 totals 15 residues. This chain's CDR3 is CASSLDPTQAQPQHF. Written as DNA, the CDR3 is TGTGCCAGCAGCTTAGACCCCACTCAAGCTCAGCCCCAGCATTTT.

This chain uses TRBV7-3 with TRBJ2-1; D remains unclear. The ends were cut back, 3 bases at V and 3 bases at J, with 6 bases in the middle. This CDR3 is 13 amino acids long. Germline V gives CDR1 SGHTA, CDR2 FQGTGA. The CDR3 loop is CASSLVSYNEQFF. CDR3 nucleotides: TGTGCCAGCAGCTTGGTTAGCTACAATGAGCAGTTCTTC.

The J gene is TRBJ1-1, the V gene TRBV5-1; a possible D gene is TRBD1 (6 bases). This CDR3 comprises 13 residues. Per germline, CDR1 SGHRS and CDR2 YFSETQ. The germline V and J ends were trimmed by 4 bases and 1 base, with 8 bases remaining between them. This CDR3 is CASSGQPNTEAFF. For the CDR3, the DNA is TGCGCCAGCAGCGGACAGCCGAACACTGAAGCTTTCTTT.

This chain links TRBV5-4 with TRBJ2-3; a weak D match, TRBD1 (5 bases). There are 16 residues in the CDR3. CDR1 is SGHNT, CDR2 YYREEE, per germline (reference sequence). Trimming removed 0 bases from V and 0 bases from J, with 11 bases in between. The CDR3 reads CASSLGGSPSTDTQYF. The CDR3 region has the DNA TGTGCCAGCAGCTTGGGGGGCTCACCTAGCACAGATACGCAGTATTTT.

The chain uses TRBV7-2 and TRBJ2-6; TRBD1 matches 7 bases. The CDR3 length is 16 residues. From germline, CDR1 is SGHTA and CDR2 FQGNSA. V lost 0 bases to trimming and J lost 4 bases; unmatched junction nucleotides: 3. The CDR3 DNA follows: TGTGCCAGCAGCTTAGCACAGGGGCAGGGGGCCAACGTCCTGACTTTC. Its translation: CASSLAQGQGANVLTF.

The chain employs TRBV7-9 and TRBJ1-1; perhaps TRBD1 as D (5 bases). In germline, CDR1 is SEHNR, CDR2 FQNEAQ (reference sequence). The CDR3 has 13 amino acids. Trimming removed 5 bases from V and 3 bases from J, with 10 bases in between. The CDR3 DNA reads TGTGCCAGCAGCCGACAGAAACACACTGAAGCTTTCTTT. It codes for CASSRQKHTEAFF.

The rearrangement uses TRBV7-2 and TRBJ2-7, with D possibly being TRBD1 (6 bases). Between the trimmed V and J ends, which lost 5 bases and 9 bases, there was a span of 23 bases. CDR1 and CDR2 from the germline V gene are SGHTA and FQGNSA. The CDR3 sequence is 15 residues long. The CDR3 DNA is TGTGCCAGCAGCCCTTCCGGGACAACCAACCGGGCGCAGTACTTC. As protein: CASSPSGTTNRAQYF.

This chain connects TRBV5-1 to TRBJ2-7; 7 bases agree with TRBD2. This CDR3 region has 15 residues. Germline lookup yields CDR1 SGHRS and CDR2 YFSETQ. Trimming removed 1 base from V and 0 bases from J; junction bases left unmatched: 4. CDR3 sequence reads: CASSLRGEISYEQYF. CDR3 nucleotides: TGCGCCAGCAGCTTGCGGGGGGAAATCTCCTACGAGCAGTACTTC.

The rearrangement links TRBV7-2 to TRBJ2-3, with D perhaps matching TRBD1 (6 bases). Germline CDR1 and CDR2: SGHTA and FQGNSA. The CDR3 runs 14 residues. V lost 5 bases and J 1 base, leaving 10 bases between the germline ends. The chain's CDR3 is CASSTTGGTDTQYF. The CDR3 DNA follows: TGTGCCAGCAGCACGACAGGAGGCACAGATACGCAGTATTTT.

Comment on this clone: This same CDR3 is encoded by further DNA sequences in the sample. This chain links TRBV28 with TRBJ1-1; 9 bases agree with TRBD1. CDR1 is MDHEN, CDR2 SYDVKM, per germline. There are 16 residues in the CDR3. V dropped 6 bases and J dropped 5; count of bases not matched to a gene: 13. The CDR3, as DNA: TGTGCCAGCAGCTCCTGGGGGACAGGGCGGGGAACTGAAGCTTTCTTT. This encodes CASSSWGTGRGTEAFF.

CDR3 loop: CASRWGGETQYF. CDR3 DNA: TGTGCCAGCAGATGGGGAGGAGAGACCCAGTACTTC. V and J are TRBV5-6 and TRBJ2-5; tentatively, D is TRBD2 (6 bases). The CDR3 contains 12 residues. V gave up 5 bases and J gave up 4 bases, with 9 bases separating them. Germline CDR1 SGHDT, CDR2 YYEEEE.

The rearrangement uses TRBV9 and TRBJ2-3; 9 bases are a match to TRBD1. There are 15 residues in the CDR3. Trimming took 7 bases from V and 3 from J; bases not matched to a gene: 9. Germline-derived CDR1 and CDR2 are SGDLS and YYNGEE. The CDR3 DNA reads TGTGCCAGCCGGGCGGGACAGGGTAGGACAGATACGCAGTATTTT. Protein product: CASRAGQGRTDTQYF. Using reference TRBV9 and TRBJ2-3 for the parts outside the CDR3, the full variable domain is DSGVTQTPKHLITATGQRVTLRCSPRSGDLSVYWYQQSLDQGLQFLIQYYNGEERAKGNILERFSAQQFPDLHSELNLSSLELGDSALYFCASRAGQGRTDTQYFGPGTRLTVL.

The rearrangement uses TRBV6-1 and TRBJ1-3; 9 nucleotides align to TRBD1. The ends lost 6 bases at V and 0 bases at J; junction bases unmatched: 3. This CDR3 comprises 15 residues. CDR1 and CDR2 from the germline V gene are MNHNS and SASEGT. CDR3 protein: CASRDRGNSGNTIYF. CDR3 nucleotide sequence: TGTGCCAGCAGGGACAGGGGAAACTCTGGAAACACCATATATTTT.

The rearrangement links TRBV18 to TRBJ2-7; 8 bases are a match to TRBD1. CDR1 is KGHSH, CDR2 LQKENI, per germline. The CDR3 spans 15 residues. Losses at the gene ends were 6 bases for V and 2 bases for J; bases not matched to a gene: 9. In nucleotides, the CDR3 is TGTGCCAGCTCTCCCAAGAAGACAGGGGCCTACGAGCAGTACTTC. It yields the protein CASSPKKTGAYEQYF.

The rearrangement uses TRBV7-2 and TRBJ2-3; D gene unclear. With 6 bases removed from V and 3 bases from J, the gap between germline ends came to 13 bases. Looked up from germline, CDR1 is SGHTA and CDR2 is FQGNSA. The CDR3 spans 14 residues. CDR3 sequence: CASRVGGTTDTQYF. In DNA form, the CDR3 reads TGTGCCAGCAGAGTCGGCGGAACAACAGATACGCAGTATTTT.

V gene TRBV7-9 combines with J gene TRBJ1-5; 10 bases agree with TRBD1. Per the germline V gene, CDR1 is SEHNR and CDR2 is FQNEAQ (reference sequence). The CDR3 extends over 17 amino acids. V shed 4 bases and J 0 bases; nucleotides not matched to a gene: 6. This CDR3 reads CASSSGQGLHSNQPQHF. The CDR3, as DNA: TGTGCCAGCAGCTCGGGACAGGGGCTTCATAGCAATCAGCCCCAGCATTTT.

The chain has TRBV7-2 and TRBJ2-3, with 10 bases matching TRBD1. Germline V gene data show CDR1 as SGHTA and CDR2 as FQGNSA. The length of the CDR3 is 15 residues. V trimming: 3 bases; J trimming: 6 bases; junction bases outside the gene matches: 6. CDR3 residues: CASSFRQGARDTQYF. DNA of the CDR3: TGTGCCAGCAGCTTTCGACAGGGGGCTAGGGATACGCAGTATTTT. The full variable domain, in which reference TRBV7-2 and TRBJ2-3 provide the parts outside the CDR3, is GAGVSQSPSNKVTEKGKDVELRCDPISGHTALYWYRQSLGQGLEFLIYFQGNSAPDKSGLPSDRFSAERTGGSVSTLTIQRTQQEDSAVYLCASSFRQGARDTQYFGPGTRLTVL.

The rearrangement links TRBV18 to TRBJ2-5; possible D gene TRBD2, 5 bases. The V end lost 8 bases, the J end lost 1 base, and 11 bases lay between the germline ends. The CDR3 is 13 amino acids. Germline CDR1 reads KGHSH; CDR2 reads LQKENI. The CDR3 is CASLREGQETQYF. In DNA, the CDR3 is TGTGCCAGCCTTCGAGAGGGCCAAGAGACCCAGTACTTC.

The CDR3 nucleotides are TGTGCCAGTAGTAATCGGACTACCATGGGGGAGACCCAGTACTTC. This gives the protein CASSNRTTMGETQYF. This chain links TRBV19 with TRBJ2-5, with D tentatively TRBD2 (6 bases). The CDR3 has 15 amino acids. The germline V gene encodes CDR1 LNHDA and CDR2 SQIVND (reference sequence). The V gene lost 4 bases and the J gene lost 5 bases, with 17 bases spanning the gap.

This chain connects TRBV18 to TRBJ2-3; 7 bases fit TRBD2. The V segment lost 4 bases and the J segment 6 bases; nucleotides outside the gene matches: 13. CDR3 size: 16 residues. Germline V gives CDR1 KGHSH, CDR2 LQKENI. CDR3 region: CASSRVLADDADTQYF. The DNA of the CDR3 is TGTGCCAGCTCACGGGTGCTAGCGGATGACGCGGATACGCAGTATTTT.

The chain joins TRBV19 to TRBJ2-3, with 11 bases lining up with TRBD1. Germline V lookup: CDR1 LNHDA, CDR2 SQIVND (reference sequence). V was pared by 1 base and J by 3 bases, with 6 bases of the junction left unmatched. The CDR3 extends over 17 amino acids. The CDR3, as DNA: TGTGCCAGTAGTATAGGGGGGACAGGGGGAGGGACAGATACGCAGTATTTT. This translates into CASSIGGTGGGTDTQYF.

The chain recombines TRBV6-5 with TRBJ1-4; D remains unclear. The CDR3 runs 13 residues. The germline V and J ends were trimmed by 5 bases and 11 bases, with 15 bases remaining between them. From germline, CDR1 is MNHEY and CDR2 SVGAGI. The DNA of the CDR3 is TGTGCCAGCAGTGGGAGATCATCAGAGAAACTGTTTTTT. Its protein product is CASSGRSSEKLFF.

The chain recombines TRBV7-2 with TRBJ2-5, with a tentative D call TRBD1 (5 bases). The CDR3 covers 15 residues. From germline, CDR1 is SGHTA and CDR2 FQGNSA. The germline V and J ends were trimmed by 4 bases and 0 bases, with 12 bases remaining between them. In DNA, the CDR3 is TGTGCCAGCAGCTCGTTGGGGCTGTACCAAGAGACCCAGTACTTC. This gives the protein CASSSLGLYQETQYF.

The V and J genes are TRBV5-1 and TRBJ2-3, with 8 bases aligning to TRBD1. The CDR3 has 14 residues. The ends lost 4 bases at V and 5 bases at J; junction bases unmatched: 6. The germline V gene encodes CDR1 SGHRS and CDR2 YFSETQ. The CDR3 bases are TGCGCCAGCAGCAAGGACAGGGAGAAAGATACGCAGTATTTT. Protein product: CASSKDREKDTQYF. The entire variable domain, with the rest obtained from reference TRBV5-1 and TRBJ2-3, is as follows: KAGVTQTPRYLIKTRGQQVTLSCSPISGHRSVSWYQQTPGQGLQFLFEYFSETQRNKGNFPGRFSGRQFSNSRSEMNVSTLELGDSALYLCASSKDREKDTQYFGPGTRLTVL.

About this clone: This specimen includes other DNA sequences encoding the same CDR3. The V and J genes are TRBV4-3 and TRBJ1-2; D call uncertain. V was cut by 0 bases and J by 3 bases, with 8 bases left in between. This CDR3 spans 14 amino acids. From germline, CDR1 is LGHNA and CDR2 YSLEER. CDR3 sequence (DNA): TGCGCCAGCAGCCAAGATGAGGGTTACTATGGCTACACCTTC. This encodes CASSQDEGYYGYTF.

The chain carries TRBV20-1 and TRBJ1-1; D is ambiguous. Germline V lookup: CDR1 DFQATT, CDR2 SNEGSKA (reference sequence). The CDR3 totals 11 residues. V was cut by 3 bases and J by 4 bases, with 6 bases left in between. In DNA form, the CDR3 reads TGCAGTGCTAGCCCCATCACTGAAGCTTTCTTT. It specifies CSASPITEAFF.

The chain joins TRBV6-4 to TRBJ2-1; 7 bases match TRBD2. The germline CDR1 and CDR2 sequences are MRHNA and SNTAGT. CDR3 length: 15 residues. After removal of 4 bases from V and 0 bases from J, the junction contained 3 bases not matched to a gene. The CDR3 sequence: CASSVGGGSYNEQFF. The CDR3 coding sequence is TGTGCCAGCAGTGTGGGGGGGGGCTCCTACAATGAGCAGTTCTTC.

The chain employs TRBV7-8 and TRBJ1-2; perhaps TRBD1 as D (5 bases). The V gene's germline CDR1 is SGHVS and CDR2 FQNEAQ. V dropped 1 base and J dropped 0 bases, with 12 bases sitting between them. The length of the CDR3 is 16 residues. CDR3 nucleotides: TGTGCCAGCAGCTTAGGTTCATCAGGGACTAACTATGGCTACACCTTC. Protein product: CASSLGSSGTNYGYTF.

This clone was counted a few times. The genes are TRBV6-1 and TRBJ2-7, with D possibly being TRBD1 (5 bases). The CDR3 length is 14 residues. Germline V CDR1 and CDR2: MNHNS, SASEGT. Trimming shortened V by 2 bases and J by 2 bases, and 10 bases separated the two germline ends. CDR3 sequence (DNA): TGTGCCAGCAGTGAATCGCAGGGTGCCTACGAGCAGTACTTC. This gives the protein CASSESQGAYEQYF.

V usage is TRBV4-2 and J usage is TRBJ1-2; D is unclear. Trimming cost V 3 bases and J 4 bases, with 21 bases left between them. The CDR3 has 17 amino acids. Germline V gives CDR1 LGHNA, CDR2 YNFKEQ. The CDR3 nucleotides read TGTGCCAGCAGCCATGCTGGGATCTCTTCGCGGGTCTATGGCTACACCTTC. Encoded protein: CASSHAGISSRVYGYTF.